This T cell receptor beta chain was identified during a study of CD8+CD57+ T cells in acquired aplastic anemia. As for the study in general: Sorted CD4+ and CD8+ cells yielded around 3.2 ug of DNA on average. Whole-study findings and limits: The CD8+ Simpson's diversity of patients and controls was not significantly different.

The germline V gene encodes CDR1 SGHTA and CDR2 FQGNSA. This CDR3 has 14 amino acids. Trimming removed 1 base at V and 8 bases at J, with 12 bases between. Patients selected for sequencing had displayed CD8+CD57+ cell expansion by flow cytometry. Among the patients, all had severe acquired aplastic anemia. CDR3 and TCR beta VDJ profiling relied on genomic DNA as the template. TCRdb itself ran the reads through MiXCR, one entry per CDR3 protein. The sample lists some 200,000 distinct CDR3 sequences; approximately 50% were seen once. This clonotype showed up many times. The antigen remains undetermined. The clonotype comes from a human donor with aplastic anemia. The chain carries TRBV7-2 and TRBJ1-3; D might be TRBD1 (6 bases). Sequences were obtained from sorted CD4+, CD8+, or CD8+CD57+ T cells (not recorded which) from PBMCs. CDR3 protein: CASSLGGGADTIYF. The CDR3, as DNA: TGTGCCAGCAGCTTAGGCGGGGGGGCGGACACCATATATTTT.